What follows are 10 T cell receptor beta chains derived from one specimen sequenced in a study of blood T cell repertoires in COVID-19. Repertoires were generated with immunoSEQ multiplex PCR, while TCRdb's copy carries only in-frame clones and drops some. The repertoire holds 300,000 or so clones, with 85% to 90% as singletons. Sequencing was carried out using peripheral blood. All receptors come from a woman aged 40-49 years with acute or convalescent COVID-19.

The chain has TRBV29-1 and TRBJ1-1; D not certain. Germline CDR1 SQVTM, CDR2 ANQGSEA. Trimming left V 4 bases short and J 0 bases short, with 6 bases between. The CDR3 totals 12 residues. This CDR3 reads CSVGAMNTEAFF. The CDR3 DNA reads as TGCAGCGTTGGAGCCATGAACACTGAAGCTTTCTTT.

The V and J genes are TRBV2 and TRBJ1-5; D unresolved. CDR1 is SNHLY, CDR2 FYNNEI, per germline. V was clipped by 7 bases and J by 4 bases, with 14 bases between them. CDR3 length equals 14 residues. The CDR3 reads CASMRAGQNQPQHF. The CDR3 region has the DNA TGTGCCAGCATGCGGGCGGGCCAAAATCAGCCCCAGCATTTT.

V and J are TRBV13 and TRBJ1-2, with unresolved D. Germline V CDR1 and CDR2: PRHDT, FYEKMQ (reference sequence). There are 13 residues in the CDR3. Between the trimmed V and J ends, which lost 3 bases and 5 bases, there was a span of 10 bases. The CDR3 is CASSFPGWYGYTF. CDR3 nucleotides: TGTGCCAGCAGCTTTCCAGGCTGGTATGGCTACACCTTC.

The rearrangement joins TRBV6-5 to TRBJ2-7; TRBD1 matches at 10 bases. V lost 6 bases, J lost 4 bases, and 6 bases stayed unmatched. Germline CDR1 MNHEY, CDR2 SVGAGI. CDR3 length: 14 residues. The CDR3 coding sequence is TGTGCCAGCAGACGGGGACAGGGGCTGTACGAGCAGTACGTC. This gives the protein CASRRGQGLYEQYV.

The chain employs TRBV7-2 and TRBJ1-2; 11 positions match TRBD1. Germline CDR1 reads SGHTA; CDR2 reads FQGNSA. V lost 3 bases and J lost 8; bases outside the gene matches: 20. CDR3 size: 19 residues. The CDR3 DNA sequence: TGTGCCAGCAGCTTCGATAAGTCCCGGGACAGGGGGGGTGGTGAGGGCTACACCTTC. Amino acid sequence: CASSFDKSRDRGGGEGYTF.

This clone has only one observation. This sequence joins TRBV5-1 and TRBJ1-5, with D possibly being TRBD1 (6 bases). Germline CDR1 is SGHRS and CDR2 is YFSETQ. Trimming took off 2 bases at V and 5 bases at J, with 8 bases between the two ends. The CDR3 runs 13 residues. Here the CDR3 reads CASSLQGDQPQHF. The CDR3 coding sequence is TGCGCCAGCAGCTTACAGGGCGATCAGCCCCAGCATTTT.

This chain joins TRBV5-1 and TRBJ2-5, with TRBD2 matching 12 bases. Germline CDR1 and CDR2: SGHRS and YFSETQ. After removal of 0 bases from V and 5 bases from J, the junction contained 8 bases not matched to a gene. This CDR3 has 17 amino acids. The chain's CDR3 is CASSLALAGGLGETQYF. CDR3 sequence (DNA): TGCGCCAGCAGCTTGGCGCTAGCGGGGGGGCTTGGTGAGACCCAGTACTTC.

The chain uses TRBV5-1 and TRBJ1-3; tentatively, D is TRBD1 (5 bases). V was cut by 2 bases and J by 0 bases, with 9 bases left in between. The germline V gene has CDR1 SGHRS and CDR2 YFSETQ. The CDR3 extends over 15 amino acids. The CDR3 sequence: CASSLTGDSGNTIYF. The CDR3 nucleotides read TGCGCCAGCAGCTTAACAGGAGACTCTGGAAACACCATATATTTT.

Turning to this clone: The identical CDR3 is also encoded by other nucleotide sequences in the sample. CDR3 nucleotide sequence: TGTGCCAGCAGCCAAGTCCAAAACTATGGCTACACCTTC. It codes for CASSQVQNYGYTF. This sequence joins TRBV3-1 (or the pseudogene TRBV3-2) and TRBJ1-2; D is ambiguous. The V end was cut by 1 base, the J end by 2 bases, with 5 bases between. Germline loops: CDR1 LGHDT, CDR2 YNNKEL (reference sequence). CDR3 size: 13 residues.

The chain employs TRBV19 and TRBJ1-2; D remains ambiguous. CDR3 size: 13 residues. V was trimmed by 7 bases and J by 1 base, leaving 10 bases between them. Germline V gene data show CDR1 as LNHDA and CDR2 as SQIVND (reference sequence). The CDR3 spells CASTPAGNYGYTF. CDR3 nucleotides: TGTGCCAGTACCCCCGCGGGTAACTATGGCTACACCTTC.